The clone carrying this T cell receptor beta chain came up many times. The data are from a study of T cells in Graves' hyperthyroidism and ophthalmopathy. The CDR3 runs 13 residues. Trimming took 0 bases from V and 2 from J, leaving 8 bases between them. Germline V lookup: CDR1 DFQATT, CDR2 SNEGSKA (reference sequence). Researchers amplified the TCR beta CDR3 regions from RNA transcripts. Using the HTBI primer set, a first-round RT-PCR was run on the TCR CDR3. TCRdb processed the multiplex PCR reads anew with MiXCR; each CDR3 protein has one entry. The sample includes some 600,000 distinct CDR3 sequences, about 14% of them seen just once.

The chain recombines TRBV20-1 with TRBJ2-7; no firm D call. This receptor was obtained from a woman in her thirties with Graves' hyperthyroidism that later progressed to Graves' ophthalmopathy. The sample was blood. The CDR3 DNA sequence: TGCAGTGCTAGAGAACAGAGTACCTACGAGCAGTACTTC. Translated, it gives CSAREQSTYEQYF.